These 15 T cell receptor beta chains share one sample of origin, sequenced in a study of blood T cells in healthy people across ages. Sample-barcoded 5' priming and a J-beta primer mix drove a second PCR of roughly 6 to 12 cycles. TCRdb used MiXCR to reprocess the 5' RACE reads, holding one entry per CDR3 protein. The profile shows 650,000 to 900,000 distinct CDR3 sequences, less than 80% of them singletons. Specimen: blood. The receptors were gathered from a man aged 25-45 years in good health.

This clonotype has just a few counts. As DNA, the CDR3 is TGTGCCAGCAGCTCCTCTAGCGGGGTCTATGAGCAGTTCTTC. This sequence encodes CASSSSSGVYEQFF. The chain uses TRBV7-3 and TRBJ2-1; 9 nucleotides line up with TRBD2. V gave up 4 bases and J gave up 8 bases; unmatched junction bases: 6. Germline lookup yields CDR1 SGHTA and CDR2 FQGTGA. This CDR3 has 14 amino acids.

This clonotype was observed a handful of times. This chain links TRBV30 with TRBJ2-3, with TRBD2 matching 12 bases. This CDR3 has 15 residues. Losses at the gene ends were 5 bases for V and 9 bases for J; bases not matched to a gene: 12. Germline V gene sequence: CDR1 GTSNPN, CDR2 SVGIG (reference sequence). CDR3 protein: CAWESEASGGDTQYF. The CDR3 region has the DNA TGTGCCTGGGAATCCGAGGCTAGCGGGGGGGACACGCAGTATTTT. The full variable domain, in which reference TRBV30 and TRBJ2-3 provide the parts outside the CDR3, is SQTIHQWPATLVQPVGSPLSLECTVEGTSNPNLYWYRQAAGRGLQLLFYSVGIGQISSEVPQNLSASRPQDRQFILSSKKLLLSDSGFYLCAWESEASGGDTQYFGPGTRLTVL.

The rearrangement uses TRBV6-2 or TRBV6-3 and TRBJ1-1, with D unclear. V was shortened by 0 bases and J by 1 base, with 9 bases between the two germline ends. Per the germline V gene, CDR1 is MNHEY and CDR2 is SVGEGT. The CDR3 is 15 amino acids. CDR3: CASSYSTVWNTEAFF. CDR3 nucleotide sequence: TGTGCCAGCAGTTACTCGACGGTATGGAACACTGAAGCTTTCTTT.

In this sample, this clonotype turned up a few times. The CDR3 reads CAIGHGVEDGYTF. The CDR3 DNA follows: TGTGCCATCGGACATGGGGTGGAGGATGGCTACACCTTC. This chain connects TRBV10-3 to TRBJ1-2; D perhaps matches TRBD1 (5 bases). The CDR3 is made up of 13 amino acids. The germline V gene encodes CDR1 ENHRY and CDR2 SYGVKD. The ends were cut back, 8 bases at V and 6 bases at J, with 16 bases in the middle.

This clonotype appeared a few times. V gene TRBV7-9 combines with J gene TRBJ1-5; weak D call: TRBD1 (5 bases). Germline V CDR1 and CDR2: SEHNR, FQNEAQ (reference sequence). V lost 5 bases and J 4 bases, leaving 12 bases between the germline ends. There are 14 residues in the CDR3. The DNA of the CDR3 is TGTGCCAGCAGCGGAGGGGTTGTGAATCAGCCCCAGCATTTT. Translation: CASSGGVVNQPQHF.

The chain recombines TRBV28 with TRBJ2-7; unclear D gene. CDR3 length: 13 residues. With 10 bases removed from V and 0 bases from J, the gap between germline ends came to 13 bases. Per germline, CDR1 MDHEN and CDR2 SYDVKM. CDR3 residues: CATMLVRSYEQYF. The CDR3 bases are TGTGCCACCATGCTGGTACGCTCCTACGAGCAGTACTTC.

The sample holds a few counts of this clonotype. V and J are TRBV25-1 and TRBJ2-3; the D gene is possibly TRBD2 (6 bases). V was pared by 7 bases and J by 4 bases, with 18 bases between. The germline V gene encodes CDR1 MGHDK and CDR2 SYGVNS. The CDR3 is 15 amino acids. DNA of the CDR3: TGTGCCAGCAACCGACTAGGGATCGCTGCAGATACGCAGTATTTT. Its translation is CASNRLGIAADTQYF.

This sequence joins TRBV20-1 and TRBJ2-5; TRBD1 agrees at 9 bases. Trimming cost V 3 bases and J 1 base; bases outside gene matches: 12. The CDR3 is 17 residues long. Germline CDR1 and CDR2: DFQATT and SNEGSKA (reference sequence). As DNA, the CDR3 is TGCAGTGCTAGTGGTGGCCTAACAGGGGGCTCCCAAGAGACCCAGTACTTC. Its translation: CSASGGLTGGSQETQYF.

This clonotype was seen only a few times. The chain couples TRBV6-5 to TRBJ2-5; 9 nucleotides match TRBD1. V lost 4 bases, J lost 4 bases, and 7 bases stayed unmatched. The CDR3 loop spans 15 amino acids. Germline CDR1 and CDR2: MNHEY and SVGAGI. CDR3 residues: CASSSGQGWRETQYF. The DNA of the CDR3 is TGTGCCAGCAGTTCCGGACAGGGGTGGAGAGAGACCCAGTACTTC.

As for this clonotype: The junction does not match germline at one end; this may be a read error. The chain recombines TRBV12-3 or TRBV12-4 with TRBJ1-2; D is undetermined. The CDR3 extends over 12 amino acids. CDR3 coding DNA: TGTACCAGCAATTTTTTGAACTATGGCTACACCTTC. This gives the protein CTSNFLNYGYTF.

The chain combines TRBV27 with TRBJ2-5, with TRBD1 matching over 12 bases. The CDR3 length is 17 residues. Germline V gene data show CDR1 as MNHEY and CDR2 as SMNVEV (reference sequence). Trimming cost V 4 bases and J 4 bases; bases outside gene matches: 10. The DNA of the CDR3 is TGTGCCAGCAGTTCTCCGCCCGGGACAGGGGGCAGAGAGACCCAGTACTTC. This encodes CASSSPPGTGGRETQYF.

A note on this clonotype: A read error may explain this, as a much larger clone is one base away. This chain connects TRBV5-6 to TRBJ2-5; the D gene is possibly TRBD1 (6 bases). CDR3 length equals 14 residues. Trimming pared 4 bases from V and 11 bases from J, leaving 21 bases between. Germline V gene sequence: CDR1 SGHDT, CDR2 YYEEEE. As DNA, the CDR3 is TGTGCCAGCAGCCGTGGGGGCTCCTACAATGAGCAGTACTTC. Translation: CASSRGGSYNEQYF. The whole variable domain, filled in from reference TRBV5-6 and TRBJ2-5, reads DAGVTQSPTHLIKTRGQQVTLRCSPKSGHDTVSWYQQALGQGPQFIFQYYEEEERQRGNFPDRFSGHQFPNYSSELNVNALLLGDSALYLCASSRGGSYNEQYFGPGTRLLVL.

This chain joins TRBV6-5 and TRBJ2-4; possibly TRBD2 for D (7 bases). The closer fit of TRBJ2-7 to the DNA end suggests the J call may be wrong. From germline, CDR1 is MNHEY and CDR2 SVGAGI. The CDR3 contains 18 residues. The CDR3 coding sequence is TGTGCCAGCAGTTACCCCACCAAGGGGGGGACACTTTCCTACGAGCAGTACTTC. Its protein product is CASSYPTKGGTLSYEQYF.

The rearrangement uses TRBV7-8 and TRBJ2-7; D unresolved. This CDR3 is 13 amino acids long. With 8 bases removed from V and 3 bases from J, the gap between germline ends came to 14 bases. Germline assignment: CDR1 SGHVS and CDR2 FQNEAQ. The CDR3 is CASLASPIYEQYF. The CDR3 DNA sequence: TGTGCCAGCCTCGCATCCCCGATCTACGAGCAGTACTTC.

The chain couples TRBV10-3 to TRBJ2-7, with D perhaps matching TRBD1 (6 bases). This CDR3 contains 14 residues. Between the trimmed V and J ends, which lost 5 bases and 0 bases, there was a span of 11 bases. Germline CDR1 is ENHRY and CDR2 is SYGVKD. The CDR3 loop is CAISLRQDSYEQYF. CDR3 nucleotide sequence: TGTGCCATCAGTCTCCGACAGGACTCCTACGAGCAGTACTTC.